Sequencing of this TCR beta chain was carried out in a study of technical replicates of blood from a handful of donors. Germline loops: CDR1 SEHNR, CDR2 FQNEAQ (reference sequence). Trimming pared 6 bases from V and 1 base from J, leaving 4 bases between. The CDR3 length is 11 residues. Points on this clone: The identical CDR3 is also encoded by other nucleotide sequences in the sample.

Sequenced by immunoSEQ multiplex PCR; TCRdb stores in-frame clones only, minus some. The sample shows 75,000 to 90,000 clones, roughly 94% of them seen only once. Sequences were obtained from T cells isolated from PBMCs. The chain links TRBV7-9 to TRBJ2-7; D ambiguous. This clonotype was sampled from a human donor in good health. Here the CDR3 DNA reads TGTGCCAGCAGTCTTTCCTACGAGCAGTACTTC. Translating gives CASSLSYEQYF.